These 25 T cell receptor beta chains came from one sample sequenced in a study of lymphopenia after photon versus proton radiotherapy. Profiling relied on immunoSEQ multiplex PCR, and the TCRdb table lists in-frame clones only, not all of them. The sample holds 40,000 to 55,000 clones, more than 85% seen once. The sample consisted of peripheral blood, taken from a patient treated with photon-based radiotherapy. The receptors originated from a woman in her thirties or forties with cholangiocarcinoma.

The J gene is TRBJ2-7, the V gene TRBV5-4; 8 bases agree with TRBD2. V lost 0 bases, J lost 0 bases, and 8 bases stayed unmatched. CDR3 length: 17 residues. Germline lookup yields CDR1 SGHNT and CDR2 YYREEE (reference sequence). The CDR3 is CASSLDPAGAFSYEQYF. CDR3 nucleotide sequence: TGTGCCAGCAGCTTGGATCCAGCGGGAGCCTTCTCCTACGAGCAGTACTTC.

The chain links TRBV19 to TRBJ1-1, with no clear D. With 5 bases removed from V and 1 base from J, the gap between germline ends came to 14 bases. CDR1 is LNHDA, CDR2 SQIVND, per germline (reference sequence). The CDR3 has 15 residues. CDR3 sequence: CASSVPSGGNTEAFF. The CDR3 DNA reads TGTGCCAGTAGTGTCCCCTCAGGCGGGAACACTGAAGCTTTCTTT.

The chain is built from TRBV19 and TRBJ2-2, with 9 bases aligning to TRBD2. Germline-derived CDR1 and CDR2 are LNHDA and SQIVND (reference sequence). The CDR3 has 17 amino acids. J gave up 0 bases and V 7 bases, and 9 bases lay outside the gene matches. The chain's CDR3 is CASTETSGLANTGELFF. CDR3 nucleotides: TGTGCCAGTACCGAGACTAGCGGCCTAGCGAACACCGGGGAGCTGTTTTTT.

V usage is TRBV29-1 and J usage is TRBJ1-1; the D is unclear. With 1 base removed from V and 4 bases from J, the gap between germline ends came to 13 bases. The CDR3 contains 14 residues. Germline assignment: CDR1 SQVTM and CDR2 ANQGSEA. The CDR3 region is CSVEVGGWSTEAFF. In DNA form, the CDR3 reads TGCAGCGTTGAAGTAGGAGGGTGGAGCACTGAAGCTTTCTTT.

This sequence joins TRBV30 and TRBJ2-1; the match to TRBD1 covers 9 bases. V lost 0 bases and J lost 5; bases outside the gene matches: 5. CDR1 GTSNPN and CDR2 SVGIG come from the germline V gene (reference sequence). This CDR3 has 15 residues. CDR3 region: CAWSVFGQGNNEQFF. Written as DNA, the CDR3 is TGTGCCTGGAGTGTATTTGGACAGGGGAACAATGAGCAGTTCTTC.

The CDR3 region is CASSLVTGGRNQPQHF. CDR3 nucleotide sequence: TGTGCCAGCAGCCTTGTGACAGGGGGTAGGAATCAGCCCCAGCATTTT. The chain has TRBV7-9 and TRBJ1-5; 9 bases are a match to TRBD1. CDR3 size: 16 residues. Unmatched junction bases numbered 9, after V lost 5 bases and J lost 4 bases. Germline V gene sequence: CDR1 SEHNR, CDR2 FQNEAQ (reference sequence).

V gene TRBV28 combines with J gene TRBJ2-1, with D possibly TRBD1 on 5 matching bases. CDR3 length: 13 residues. Looked up from germline, CDR1 is MDHEN and CDR2 is SYDVKM. V lost 4 bases to trimming and J lost 8 bases, with 12 bases between them. The DNA of the CDR3 is TGTGCCAGCAGTTGGCAGGGTACGGATGAGCAGTTCTTC. This encodes CASSWQGTDEQFF.

The chain has TRBV28 and TRBJ1-5, with D unresolved. V was clipped by 7 bases and J by 1 base, with 5 bases between them. Germline V gene data show CDR1 as MDHEN and CDR2 as SYDVKM. This CDR3 spans 12 amino acids. The CDR3 spells CASTESNQPQHF. As DNA, the CDR3 is TGTGCCAGCACCGAAAGCAATCAGCCCCAGCATTTT.

The chain combines TRBV5-6 with TRBJ1-1; D gene uncertain. The germline CDR1 and CDR2 sequences are SGHDT and YYEEEE. Trimming took off 0 bases at V and 0 bases at J, with 9 bases between the two ends. The CDR3 has 15 residues. CDR3 DNA sequence: TGTGCCAGCAGCTTGGCACCGGGAATGAACACTGAAGCTTTCTTT. Protein: CASSLAPGMNTEAFF.

The chain carries TRBV7-9 and TRBJ1-4; D gene unclear. Trimming cost V 4 bases and J 4 bases, with 7 bases left between them. The CDR3 is 13 residues long. Per germline, CDR1 SEHNR and CDR2 FQNEAQ (reference sequence). CDR3 sequence reads: CASSSGINEKLFF. The CDR3 DNA reads TGTGCCAGCAGCTCCGGAATTAATGAAAAACTGTTTTTT.

CDR3 amino acids: CASSLGSMGEAFF. CDR3 in DNA: TGTGCCAGCAGCTTAGGATCTATGGGGGAAGCTTTCTTT. The rearrangement joins TRBV7-8 to TRBJ1-1; D call uncertain. CDR3 length: 13 amino acids. Per the germline V gene, CDR1 is SGHVS and CDR2 is FQNEAQ. V lost 1 base, J lost 8 bases, and 11 bases lay in between.

This rearrangement joins TRBV5-1 to TRBJ1-2, with 10 bases identical to TRBD1. There are 14 residues in the CDR3. Germline V gene lookup returns CDR1 SGHRS and CDR2 YFSETQ. V gave up 4 bases and J gave up 3 bases; unmatched junction bases: 3. CDR3 residues: CASSDRGLDYGYTF. The CDR3 region has the DNA TGCGCCAGCAGCGACAGGGGGCTCGACTATGGCTACACCTTC.

This chain joins TRBV29-1 and TRBJ1-1; D gene uncertain. CDR1 is SQVTM and CDR2 is ANQGSEA in the germline V gene. V dropped 2 bases and J dropped 7 bases, with 11 bases sitting between them. This CDR3 has 12 amino acids. The CDR3 coding sequence is TGCAGCGTTGAATTGTGGGCAGATGAAGCTTTCTTT. Translation gives CSVELWADEAFF.

This clone has a single count. J is TRBJ1-6 and V is TRBV6-1; maybe TRBD1 (5 bases). The CDR3 length is 13 residues. In germline, CDR1 is MNHNS, CDR2 SASEGT. V lost 2 bases and J lost 7, with 6 bases in between. This CDR3 is CASSERGNSPLHF. CDR3 DNA sequence: TGTGCCAGCAGTGAACGGGGGAATTCACCCCTCCACTTT.

This clone occurred once. V is TRBV5-4 and J is TRBJ1-2, with 9 bases that match TRBD1. Germline lookup yields CDR1 SGHNT and CDR2 YYREEE (reference sequence). The CDR3 runs 13 residues. J was trimmed by 4 bases and V by 4 bases; bases with no gene match: 2. The CDR3 reads CASSVTGGYGYTF. CDR3 nucleotides: TGTGCCAGCAGCGTGACAGGGGGCTATGGCTACACCTTC.

This chain uses TRBV4-3 with TRBJ1-2; D is undetermined. Trimming shortened V by 0 bases and J by 5 bases, and 13 bases separated the two germline ends. Germline V CDR1 and CDR2: LGHNA, YSLEER. This CDR3 region has 15 residues. CDR3 amino acids: CASSQDEGARYGYTF. The CDR3 DNA sequence: TGCGCCAGCAGCCAAGACGAGGGCGCAAGGTATGGCTACACCTTC.

V and J are TRBV11-2 and TRBJ1-1, with no clear D. CDR1 is SGHAT and CDR2 is FQNNGV in the germline V gene. Trimming took off 2 bases at V and 4 bases at J, with 17 bases between the two ends. The CDR3 length is 16 residues. The CDR3 is CASSLLRGTSATEAFF. CDR3 nucleotide sequence: TGTGCCAGCAGCTTATTACGGGGAACTTCCGCCACTGAAGCTTTCTTT.

The genes are TRBV6-4 and TRBJ2-6, with D perhaps TRBD2 (5 bases). V lost 5 bases and J lost 0, with 8 bases in between. This CDR3 is 15 amino acids long. Germline lookup yields CDR1 MRHNA and CDR2 SNTAGT. CDR3 coding DNA: TGTGCCAGCAGTTTTGAGGGCTCTGGGGCCAACGTCCTGACTTTC. Translated: CASSFEGSGANVLTF.

This chain uses TRBV29-1 with TRBJ2-3; D not certain. The CDR3 extends over 11 amino acids. Germline V gene lookup returns CDR1 SQVTM and CDR2 ANQGSEA. V lost 7 bases and J 2 bases, leaving 7 bases between the germline ends. The CDR3 DNA sequence: TGCAGCGCTGCCCCCACAGATACGCAGTATTTT. It is translated as CSAAPTDTQYF.

The chain uses TRBV5-6 and TRBJ1-5; D ambiguous. The CDR3 sequence is 15 residues long. V lost 0 bases and J 1 base, leaving 8 bases between the germline ends. CDR1 and CDR2 from the germline V gene are SGHDT and YYEEEE. The CDR3, as DNA: TGTGCCAGCAGCTTGGATGGATTCAGCAATCAGCCCCAGCATTTT. Its protein product is CASSLDGFSNQPQHF.

This sequence joins TRBV25-1 and TRBJ1-4; possibly TRBD1 for D (5 bases). Germline values: CDR1 MGHDK, CDR2 SYGVNS. V dropped 5 bases and J dropped 8 bases, with 6 bases sitting between them. The CDR3 is made up of 11 amino acids. The CDR3 DNA reads as TGTGCCAGCAGTCAGGGAGAAAAACTGTTTTTT. The encoded protein is CASSQGEKLFF. The full variable domain, rest sourced from reference TRBV25-1 and TRBJ1-4, is EADIYQTPRYLVIGTGKKITLECSQTMGHDKMYWYQQDPGMELHLIHYSYGVNSTEKGDLSSESTVSRIRTEHFPLTLESARPSHTSQYLCASSQGEKLFFGSGTQLSVL.

The V and J genes are TRBV4-1 and TRBJ2-5; D might be TRBD1 or TRBD2, each matching 6 bases. V shed 1 base and J shed 5 bases, with 14 bases lying between them. The germline V gene has CDR1 MGHRA and CDR2 YSYEKL. The CDR3 totals 15 residues. The CDR3 DNA sequence: TGCGCCAGCAGCCAAGGGCCCCAGGGGAGGGAGACCCAGTACTTC. Its protein is CASSQGPQGRETQYF.

The chain links TRBV9 to TRBJ2-1; D possibly uses TRBD1 or TRBD2 (6 bases each). The CDR3 covers 15 residues. The germline CDR1 and CDR2 sequences are SGDLS and YYNGEE. V gave up 3 bases and J gave up 4 bases, with 14 bases separating them. CDR3 DNA: TGTGCCAGCAGCGACACTCGAGGGGGGTACAATGAGCAGTTCTTC. It is translated as CASSDTRGGYNEQFF.

This clone was observed a single time. The V call is TRBV30, the J call TRBJ1-2; D is ambiguous. The ends were cut back, 5 bases at V and 8 bases at J, with 18 bases in the middle. CDR1 GTSNPN and CDR2 SVGIG come from the germline V gene (reference sequence). The CDR3 loop spans 13 amino acids. The CDR3 region is CAWAGNTRWGYTF. In DNA, the CDR3 is TGTGCCTGGGCGGGAAACACGAGGTGGGGCTACACCTTC. The variable domain in full, with the rest retrieved from reference TRBV30 and TRBJ1-2, is SQTIHQWPATLVQPVGSPLSLECTVEGTSNPNLYWYRQAAGRGLQLLFYSVGIGQISSEVPQNLSASRPQDRQFILSSKKLLLSDSGFYLCAWAGNTRWGYTFGSGTRLTVV.

The chain combines TRBV9 with TRBJ1-5; D not resolved. The CDR3 is 13 residues long. Germline CDR1 SGDLS, CDR2 YYNGEE. Deletions cut 4 bases from V and 4 bases from J, with 9 bases between. Here the CDR3 DNA reads TGTGCCAGCAGCCTCGACGGAAATCAGCCCCAGCATTTT. Translation: CASSLDGNQPQHF.